Sequencing of this T cell receptor (beta chain) was carried out in a study of human T cells and chemical hapten exposure. Study details: Upper back patch tests used 0.01% DPC, scored after 6 days. Study results and limitations: No shift was seen in TCRs above 1 in 1000 frequency with DPC sensitization.

V lost 6 bases and J lost 3; bases outside the gene matches: 5. The CDR3 has 15 residues. Indicated time point: pre-sensitization, week 0. Treatment: therapeutic diphenylcyclopropenone sensitization with weekly scalp DPC. Blood was drawn before each patch test was applied. Non-pregnant alopecia patients aged 18 to 70, suitable for DPC therapy. TCRdb redid the calling of the RACE reads with MiXCR, one entry per CDR3 protein. Among around 300,000 distinct CDR3 sequences listed, 4.5% to 5.5% were seen once. Regarding this clonotype: The antigen is not known.

V gene TRBV12-3 or TRBV12-4 combines with J gene TRBJ2-3; TRBD2 agrees at 11 bases. This clonotype was obtained from a woman between 18 and 29 years old with alopecia areata. Some clones in this sample may be carry-over from other donors' samples. The material was whole blood, obtained in connection with sensitization to the hapten diphenylcyclopropenone (DPC). The CDR3 nucleotides read TGTGCCAGCAGCCCGACTAGCGGGGAAACAGATACGCAGTATTTT. Its protein product is CASSPTSGETDTQYF.